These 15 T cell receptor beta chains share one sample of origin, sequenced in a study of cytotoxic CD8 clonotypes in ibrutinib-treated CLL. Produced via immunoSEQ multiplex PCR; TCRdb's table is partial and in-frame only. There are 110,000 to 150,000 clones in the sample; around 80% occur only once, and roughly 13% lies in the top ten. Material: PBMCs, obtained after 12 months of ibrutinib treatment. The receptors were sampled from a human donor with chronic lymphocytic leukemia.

Here the CDR3 reads CASSQVQGPYEQYF. The DNA of the CDR3 is TGTGCCAGCAGCCAGGTCCAGGGGCCCTACGAGCAGTACTTC. The V gene is TRBV5-6, the J gene TRBJ2-7, with D possibly matching TRBD1 (6 bases). Trimming took off 4 bases at V and 2 bases at J, with 13 bases between the two ends. Germline values: CDR1 SGHDT, CDR2 YYEEEE. The CDR3 spans 14 residues.

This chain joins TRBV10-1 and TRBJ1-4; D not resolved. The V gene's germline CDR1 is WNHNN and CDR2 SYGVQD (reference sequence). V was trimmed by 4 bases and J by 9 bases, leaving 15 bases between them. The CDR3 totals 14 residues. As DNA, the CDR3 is TGCGCCAGCAGTGCTAGGATCCTCTTGCAAAAACTGTTTTTT. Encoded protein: CASSARILLQKLFF.

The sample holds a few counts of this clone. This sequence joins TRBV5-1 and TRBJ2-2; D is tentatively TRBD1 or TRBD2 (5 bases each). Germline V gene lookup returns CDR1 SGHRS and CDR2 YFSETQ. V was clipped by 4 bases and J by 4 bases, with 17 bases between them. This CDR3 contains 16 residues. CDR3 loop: CASSRDPVHGTGELFF. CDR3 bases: TGCGCCAGCAGCCGGGACCCAGTCCACGGCACCGGGGAGCTGTTTTTT.

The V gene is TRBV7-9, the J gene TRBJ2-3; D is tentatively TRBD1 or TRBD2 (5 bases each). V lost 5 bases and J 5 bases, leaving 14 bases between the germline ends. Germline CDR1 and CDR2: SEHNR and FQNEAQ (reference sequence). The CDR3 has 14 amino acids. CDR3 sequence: CASSRTGGQDTQYF. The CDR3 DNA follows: TGTGCCAGCAGCCGGACTGGGGGTCAAGATACGCAGTATTTT.

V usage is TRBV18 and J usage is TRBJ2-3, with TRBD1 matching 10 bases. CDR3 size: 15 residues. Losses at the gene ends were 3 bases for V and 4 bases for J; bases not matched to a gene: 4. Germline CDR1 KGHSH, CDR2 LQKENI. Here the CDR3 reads CASSPRQGAADTQYF. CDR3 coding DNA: TGTGCCAGCTCACCTCGACAGGGGGCGGCAGATACGCAGTATTTT.

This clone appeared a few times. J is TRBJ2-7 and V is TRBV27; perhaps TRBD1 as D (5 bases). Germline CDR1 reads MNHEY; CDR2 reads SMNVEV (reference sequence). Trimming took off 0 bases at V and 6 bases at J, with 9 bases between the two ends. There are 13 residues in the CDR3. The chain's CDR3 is CASSLSQGFEQYF. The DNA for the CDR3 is TGTGCCAGCAGTTTATCTCAGGGTTTCGAGCAGTACTTC.

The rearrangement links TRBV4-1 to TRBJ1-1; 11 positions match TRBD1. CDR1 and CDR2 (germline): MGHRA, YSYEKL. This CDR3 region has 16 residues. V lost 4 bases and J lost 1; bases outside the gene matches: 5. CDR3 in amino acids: CASSPRDRGRNTEAFF. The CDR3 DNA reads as TGCGCCAGCAGCCCCCGGGACAGGGGGAGGAACACTGAAGCTTTCTTT.

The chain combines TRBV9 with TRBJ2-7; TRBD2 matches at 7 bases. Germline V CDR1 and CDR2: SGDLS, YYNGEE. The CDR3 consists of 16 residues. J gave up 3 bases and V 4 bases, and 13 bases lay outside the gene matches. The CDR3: CASSQGGLDLFYEQYF. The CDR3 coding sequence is TGTGCCAGCAGCCAGGGAGGACTAGACTTATTCTACGAGCAGTACTTC.

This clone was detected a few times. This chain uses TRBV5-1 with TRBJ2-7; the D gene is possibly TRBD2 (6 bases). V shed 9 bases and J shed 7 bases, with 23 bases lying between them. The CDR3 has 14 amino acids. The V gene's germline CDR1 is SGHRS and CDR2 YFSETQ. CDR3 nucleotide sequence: TGCGCCACCAAGATAGATCCTGCGGGACCTGAGCAGTACTTC. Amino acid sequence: CATKIDPAGPEQYF.

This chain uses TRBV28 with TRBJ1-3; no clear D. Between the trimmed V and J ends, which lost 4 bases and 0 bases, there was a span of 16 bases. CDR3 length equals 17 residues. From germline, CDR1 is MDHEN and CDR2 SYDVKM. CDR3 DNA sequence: TGTGCCAGCAGTTCCCGGGCTCATACCCTCTCTGGAAACACCATATATTTT. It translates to CASSSRAHTLSGNTIYF.

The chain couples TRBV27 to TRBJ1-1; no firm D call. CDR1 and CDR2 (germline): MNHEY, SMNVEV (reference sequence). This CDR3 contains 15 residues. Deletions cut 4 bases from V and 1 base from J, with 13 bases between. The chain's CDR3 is CASSYRQPPNTEAFF. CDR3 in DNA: TGTGCCAGCAGTTATCGGCAGCCTCCGAACACTGAAGCTTTCTTT.

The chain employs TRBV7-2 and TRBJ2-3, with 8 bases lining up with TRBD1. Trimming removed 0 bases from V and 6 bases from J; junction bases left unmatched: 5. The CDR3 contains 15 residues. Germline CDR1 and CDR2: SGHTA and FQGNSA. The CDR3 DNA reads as TGTGCCAGCAGCTTAGCCAGGGGGCGCGGGGATACGCAGTATTTT. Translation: CASSLARGRGDTQYF.

CDR3 DNA sequence: TGCGCCAGCAGCCAGATGGGACTAGCGGGAGGCGGGGAGCTGTTTTTT. This translates into CASSQMGLAGGGELFF. The chain has TRBV5-1 and TRBJ2-2; 15 nucleotides agree with TRBD2. Germline trimming cut 4 bases from V and 7 bases from J; bases unmatched to any gene: 5. The CDR3 length is 16 residues. CDR1 and CDR2 from the germline V gene are SGHRS and YFSETQ. Full variable domain (remainder filled in from reference TRBV5-1 and TRBJ2-2): KAGVTQTPRYLIKTRGQQVTLSCSPISGHRSVSWYQQTPGQGLQFLFEYFSETQRNKGNFPGRFSGRQFSNSRSEMNVSTLELGDSALYLCASSQMGLAGGGELFFGEGSRLTVL.

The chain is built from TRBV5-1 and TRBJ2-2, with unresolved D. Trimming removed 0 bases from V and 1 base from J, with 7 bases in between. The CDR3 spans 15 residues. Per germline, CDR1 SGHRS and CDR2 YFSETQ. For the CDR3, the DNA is TGCGCCAGCAGCTTGGTTCACAAGAACACCGGGGAGCTGTTTTTT. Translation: CASSLVHKNTGELFF.

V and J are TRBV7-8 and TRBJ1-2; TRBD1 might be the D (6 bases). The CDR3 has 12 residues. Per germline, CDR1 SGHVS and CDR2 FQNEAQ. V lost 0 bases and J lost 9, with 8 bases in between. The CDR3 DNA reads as TGTGCCAGCAGCTTAGCAGGACAGAGCTACACCTTC. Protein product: CASSLAGQSYTF.